These T cell receptor beta chains were read from a single sample in a study of T-cell memory formation after mild COVID-19. TCRdb ran MiXCR on the 5' RACE reads and lists one entry per CDR3 protein. This repertoire shows a few hundred thousand distinct CDR3 sequences, about a sixth found once; its top ten account for roughly 23%. The source material was PBMCs or a T cell subset sorted from them (not recorded which). These receptors all come from a man younger than 35 who had mild COVID-19 (a few samples of this study predate the infection). Cell type and time point are not known. Both conserved end residues are part of each CDR3. The D gene is left open where the match is weak. Rows may omit the clone size; those that give it use once, few, many or a size class.

>TRBJ2-6|few|16|-|TRBV6-2/TRBV6-3
CASSGTRTAGANVLTF
TGTGCCAGCAGTGGAACTAGGACTGCTGGGGCCAACGTCCTGACTTTC
>TRBJ1-1|few|11|-|TRBV29-1
CSVERATEAFF
TGCAGCGTTGAAAGGGCGACTGAAGCTTTCTTT
>TRBJ1-1|-|12|-|TRBV28
CASSLTTGQAFF
TGTGCCAGCAGTTTAACGACCGGGCAAGCTTTCTTT
>TRBJ2-7|-|13|-|TRBV7-2
CAVSDRGPYEQYF
TGTGCCGTCAGCGACCGAGGACCCTACGAGCAGTACTTC
>TRBJ1-5|-|14|-|TRBV20-1
CSARGGVRLEPQHF
TGCAGTGCTAGAGGGGGCGTCCGGCTGGAGCCCCAGCATTTT
>TRBJ2-1|many|12|-|TRBV7-2
CASSLSGNEQFF
TGTGCCAGCAGCTTAAGCGGTAATGAGCAGTTCTTC
>TRBJ2-2|few|13|-|TRBV5-1
CPSTPRETGELFF
TGCCCCAGCACCCCACGGGAGACCGGGGAGCTGTTTTTT
>TRBJ2-5|-|13|-|TRBV30
CAWSANTGETQYF
TGTGCCTGGAGTGCAAACACCGGGGAGACCCAGTACTTC
>TRBJ2-2|many|13|-|TRBV29-1
CSARQANTGELFF
TGCAGCGCACGACAGGCGAACACCGGGGAGCTGTTTTTT
>TRBJ2-2|-|15|-|TRBV11-2
CASSFGGAFTGELFF
TGTGCCAGCAGCTTTGGCGGGGCCTTCACCGGGGAGCTGTTTTTT
>TRBJ2-2|few|15|-|TRBV12-2
CASRWDRSNTGELFF
TGTGCAAGTCGCTGGGACAGGTCGAACACCGGGGAGCTGTTTTTT
>TRBJ2-3|-|19|-|TRBV9
CASSVGPYRGGNPSDTQYF
TGTGCCAGCAGCGTCGGCCCCTACCGTGGCGGGAATCCGTCAGATACGCAGTATTTT
>TRBJ1-1|few|15|TRBD1|TRBV5-1
CASSLLGQGETEAFF
TGCGCCAGCAGCTTGTTGGGGCAGGGGGAAACTGAAGCTTTCTTT
>TRBJ2-1|-|14|TRBD2|TRBV12-3/TRBV12-4
CASSPSGGAHEQFF
TGTGCCAGCAGTCCTAGCGGGGGGGCCCATGAGCAGTTCTTC
>TRBJ1-2|-|16|-|TRBV16
CASSQSILTGPRGYTF
TGTGCCAGCAGCCAATCGATCCTGACAGGTCCAAGGGGCTACACCTTC
>TRBJ2-7|-|14|TRBD1|TRBV20-1
CSARDPKTGDEQYF
TGCAGTGCTAGAGATCCAAAGACAGGGGACGAGCAGTACTTC
>TRBJ1-1|-|13|-|TRBV6-1
CACRRKMNTEAFF
TGTGCCTGCCGACGCAAGATGAACACTGAAGCTTTCTTT
>TRBJ2-2|-|14|-|TRBV20-1
CSARGGAGTGELFF
TGCAGTGCTAGAGGGGGGGCGGGCACCGGGGAGCTGTTTTTT
>TRBJ1-1|-|15|TRBD1|TRBV19
CASSKTGEGNTEAFF
TGTGCCAGTAGTAAGACAGGGGAGGGGAACACTGAAGCTTTCTTT
>TRBJ2-2|few|15|-|TRBV6-5
CASSYSGGPSGELFF
TGTGCCAGCAGTTACTCTGGGGGCCCTAGCGGGGAGCTGTTTTTT
>TRBJ1-6|few|15|-|TRBV14
CASSTRLPYNSPLHF
TGTGCCAGCAGCACCCGACTGCCTTATAATTCACCCCTCCACTTT
>TRBJ2-3|many|15|TRBD1|TRBV5-1
CASSQGQGAADTQYF
TGCGCCAGCAGCCAGGGACAGGGGGCCGCAGATACGCAGTATTTT
>TRBJ1-6|few|15|TRBD1|TRBV7-9
CASSLDRERDSPLHF
TGTGCCAGCAGCTTGGACAGGGAGAGGGATTCACCCCTCCACTTT
>TRBJ2-1|-|15|-|TRBV4-1
CASSQDVGTNNEQFF
TGCGCCAGCAGCCAAGATGTGGGCACCAACAATGAGCAGTTCTTC